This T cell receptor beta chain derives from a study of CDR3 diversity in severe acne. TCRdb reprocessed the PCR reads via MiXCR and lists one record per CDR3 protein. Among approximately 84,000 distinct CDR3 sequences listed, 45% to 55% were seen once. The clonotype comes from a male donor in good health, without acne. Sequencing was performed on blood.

CDR3 residues: CASRQDRTYGYTF. The CDR3 DNA follows: TGTGCCAGCCGCCAGGACAGGACCTATGGCTACACCTTC. The V gene is TRBV12-5, the J gene TRBJ1-2, with 7 bases fitting TRBD1. The germline V gene has CDR1 LGHNT and CDR2 FRNRAP. CDR3 size: 13 residues.